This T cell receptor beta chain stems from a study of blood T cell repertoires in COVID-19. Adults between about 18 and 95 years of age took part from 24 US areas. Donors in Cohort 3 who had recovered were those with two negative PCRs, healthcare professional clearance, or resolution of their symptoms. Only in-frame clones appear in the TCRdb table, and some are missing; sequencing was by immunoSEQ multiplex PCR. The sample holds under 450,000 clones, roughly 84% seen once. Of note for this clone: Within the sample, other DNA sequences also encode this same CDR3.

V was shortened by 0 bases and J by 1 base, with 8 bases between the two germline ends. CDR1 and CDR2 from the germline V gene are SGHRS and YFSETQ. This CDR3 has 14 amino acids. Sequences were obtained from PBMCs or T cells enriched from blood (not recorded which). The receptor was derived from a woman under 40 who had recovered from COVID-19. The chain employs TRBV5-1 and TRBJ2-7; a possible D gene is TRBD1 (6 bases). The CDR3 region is CASSLEGVSYEQYF. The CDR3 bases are TGCGCCAGCAGCTTGGAGGGGGTGTCCTACGAGCAGTACTTC.